Listed below are T cell receptor beta chains from one sample, sequenced in a study of OX40 agonist ivuxolimab in advanced cancers. The data were produced by immunoSEQ multiplex PCR, yet TCRdb's version contains in-frame clones alone and is incomplete. The profile shows approximately 82,000 clones, approximately 82% of them singletons. The specimen was CD4+ or CD8+ T cells sorted from blood, collected in a trial of the OX40 agonist ivuxolimab. The receptors stem from an adult with an advanced solid tumor such as melanoma, head and neck, liver or kidney cancer. The CDR3 runs from the conserved cysteine through the conserved F or W. The D gene is left open where the match is weak. Some rows mark clone size as missing; the rest say once, few, many or name a class of expanded clone.

>NA|NA|TRBV6-6|TRBJ2-2
TGTGCCAGCAGTTACTTAGGCAGGGGTGTGCTGTTTTTT
CASSYLGRGVLFF
>NA|NA|TRBV19|TRBJ1-2
TGTGCCAGTAGTAGCGGTCGGGGCTGGGGCTACACCTTC
CASSSGRGWGYTF
>NA|NA|TRBV5-8|TRBJ2-5
TGTGCCAGCAGCTTGGGGGTGGGCCCGCCGGGGACCCAGTACTTC
CASSLGVGPPGTQYF
>NA|once|TRBV5-1|TRBJ1-3
TGCGCCAGCAGCTTCGGGGATAACAGGGCTGGAAACACCATATATTTT
CASSFGDNRAGNTIYF
>NA|few|TRBV5-4|TRBJ2-7
TGTGCCAGCAGCCCCCGGGGGAGCCGGGCCTACGAGCAGTACTTC
CASSPRGSRAYEQYF
>NA|NA|TRBV6-5|TRBJ2-3
TGTGCCAGCAGTTATACAGGGCCCAGAAGCACAGATACGCAGTATTTT
CASSYTGPRSTDTQYF
>NA|NA|TRBV19|TRBJ1-5
TGTGCCAGTAGAAGTAGGGGCAATCAGCCCCAGCATTTT
CASRSRGNQPQHF
>NA|NA|TRBV5-1|TRBJ1-2
TGCGCCAGCAGCCCGGGCCCAGTGGATAACTATGGCTACACCTTC
CASSPGPVDNYGYTF
>NA|few|TRBV6-6|TRBJ1-4
TGTGCCAGCAGCGATATTCGGACAACTAATGAAAAACTGTTTTTT
CASSDIRTTNEKLFF
>TRBD1|NA|TRBV27|TRBJ2-3
TGTGCCAGCCAACTACAGGGGCCGGAGAGGGTATTGACTAGCACAGATACGCAGTATTTT
CASQLQGPERVLTSTDTQYF
>NA|once|TRBV7-6|TRBJ2-3
TGTGCCAGCAGCCTCGCGAACAGGGCACTATTAGGAAGCACAGATACGCAGTATTTT
CASSLANRALLGSTDTQYF
>NA|NA|TRBV18|TRBJ2-7
TGTGCCAGCTCACCAAAGGGGACCGTACGGGGCTACGAGCAGTACTTC
CASSPKGTVRGYEQYF
>NA|NA|TRBV18|TRBJ1-6
TGTGCCAGCTCACCACCCCATGGGAGCTCCTATAATTCACCCCTCCACTTT
CASSPPHGSSYNSPLHF
>TRBD1|once|TRBV6-5|TRBJ1-1
TGTGCCAGCAGTTCCCCCAGGGGGGGTCACACTGAAGCTTTCTTT
CASSSPRGGHTEAFF
>NA|NA|TRBV19|TRBJ2-3
TGTGCCAGTAGTATTGGGAACGGCCACCCGCAGTATTTT
CASSIGNGHPQYF
>NA|NA|TRBV7-3|TRBJ1-6
TGTGCCAGCAGCTTAAGTCCAGGGTTGGATTCACCCCTCCACTTT
CASSLSPGLDSPLHF
>NA|once|TRBV7-3|TRBJ2-2
TGTGCCAGCAGTTCTCAGGGGCCCAACACCGGGGAGCTGTTTTTT
CASSSQGPNTGELFF
>TRBD1|NA|TRBV5-1|TRBJ2-5
TGCGCCAGCAGCTTAGGACAGGGGGGGACCCAGTACTTC
CASSLGQGGTQYF
>NA|NA|TRBV29-1|TRBJ1-5
TGCAGCGTTGAGGTACAGCCTAATCAGCCCCAGCATTTT
CSVEVQPNQPQHF
>NA|NA|TRBV5-1|TRBJ1-6
TGCGCCAGCAGCCACCCGGACAGTAATTCACCCCTCCACTTT
CASSHPDSNSPLHF
>NA|NA|TRBV4-3|TRBJ2-5
TGCGCCAGCAGCCAAGTGGTAGGGGATGAGACCCAGTACTTC
CASSQVVGDETQYF
>NA|NA|TRBV6-1|TRBJ2-2
TGTGCCAGCAGCCCTAACAGGGCCGGGGAGCTGTTTTTT
CASSPNRAGELFF
>NA|NA|TRBV5-4|TRBJ2-7
TGTGCCAGCAGCAACCACAGGACCAACGCCTACGAGCAGTACTTC
CASSNHRTNAYEQYF
>TRBD2|few|TRBV18|TRBJ2-7
TGTGCCAGCTCACCCCGTGGACTAGCCGAGGCCTCCGAGCAGTACTTC
CASSPRGLAEASEQYF
>NA|NA|TRBV14|TRBJ1-1
TGTGCCAGCAGCCAAGGCCGGAACACTGAAGCTTTCTTT
CASSQGRNTEAFF
>TRBD1|NA|TRBV6-6|TRBJ2-1
TGTGCCAGCAGCACGGGACAGGGTAACTACAATGAGCAGTTCTTC
CASSTGQGNYNEQFF
>NA|NA|TRBV2|TRBJ2-7
TGTGCCAGCAGTGGGGTGGGCGGGACCGGCGTGGAGCAGTACTTC
CASSGVGGTGVEQYF
>TRBD1|NA|TRBV7-8|TRBJ2-7
TGTGCCAGCAGCTCTAGACAGGGCGCCACTTTAAGCTCCTACGAGCAGTACTTC
CASSSRQGATLSSYEQYF
>NA|NA|TRBV2|TRBJ2-7
TGTGCCAGCTCAACTGGCTACGAGCAGTACTTC
CASSTGYEQYF
>TRBD1|NA|TRBV19|TRBJ1-2
TGTGCCAGTGAACACAGGGGAGCTAACTATGGCTACACCTTC
CASEHRGANYGYTF
>NA|NA|TRBV7-3|TRBJ2-7
TGTGCCAGCAGCCTACAGACAGGACCGGCCTACGAGCAGTACTTC
CASSLQTGPAYEQYF
>NA|NA|TRBV6-6|TRBJ2-7
TGTGCCAGCAGTTACTCGAAGACGGGTTCCGAGCAGTACTTC
CASSYSKTGSEQYF
>TRBD1|few|TRBV7-2|TRBJ1-5
TGTGCCAGCAGCTTAAATCCCATCAGGGGGGGGTCGCCCCAGCATTTT
CASSLNPIRGGSPQHF
>NA|NA|TRBV7-9|TRBJ2-7
TGTGCCAGCAGCTTAGAGGGCCTCGGGGAGCAGTACTTC
CASSLEGLGEQYF
>NA|NA|TRBV27|TRBJ2-2
TGTGCCAGCAGCACTATGCTCGGTGGGGAGCTGTTTTTT
CASSTMLGGELFF
>TRBD1|NA|TRBV7-2|TRBJ1-2
TGTGCCAGCAGTTCCAACGACAGGGGGCGAGGCTACACCTTC
CASSSNDRGRGYTF
>TRBD1|once|TRBV10-3|TRBJ2-3
TGTGCCATCAGGGGGACAGGTAGCACAGATACGCAGTATTTT
CAIRGTGSTDTQYF
>NA|NA|TRBV30|TRBJ1-2
TGTGCCTGGAGTGGCGGGCCCTATGGCTACACCTTC
CAWSGGPYGYTF
>TRBD1|NA|TRBV2|TRBJ2-7
TGTGCCAGCAGCGCGACCCCAGGGGGTCTCGACGAGCAGTACTTC
CASSATPGGLDEQYF